What follows are 23 T cell receptor beta chains derived from one specimen sequenced in a study of T-cell memory formation after mild COVID-19. TCRdb processed the 5' RACE reads anew with MiXCR; each CDR3 protein has one entry. This table has about 190,000 distinct CDR3 sequences, around 21% appearing once. The specimen sequenced was PBMCs or a T cell subset sorted from them (not recorded which). The receptors shown here come from an adult woman who had mild COVID-19 (a few samples of this study predate the infection). Cell type and time point are not known.

The rearrangement joins TRBV4-1 to TRBJ1-1; D is possibly TRBD1 (5 bases). Germline loops: CDR1 MGHRA, CDR2 YSYEKL. The CDR3 covers 17 residues. Trimming shortened V by 1 base and J by 1 base, and 16 bases separated the two germline ends. In DNA, the CDR3 is TGCGCCAGCAGCCAAGTCGCGTCCTTGGGGGGGAACACTGAAGCTTTCTTT. It translates to CASSQVASLGGNTEAFF.

This chain links TRBV6-1 with TRBJ2-3; TRBD1 might be the D (5 bases). The germline V and J ends were trimmed by 4 bases and 1 base, with 9 bases remaining between them. Germline V gene sequence: CDR1 MNHNS, CDR2 SASEGT. The CDR3 length is 14 residues. Here the CDR3 reads CASSVGPRTDTQYF. CDR3 DNA sequence: TGTGCCAGCAGTGTGGGGCCGCGCACAGATACGCAGTATTTT.

This clonotype was seen more than once but under ten times. The chain combines TRBV29-1 with TRBJ1-2; TRBD1 matches at 9 bases. Losses at the gene ends were 6 bases for V and 0 bases for J; bases not matched to a gene: 11. This CDR3 has 16 residues. CDR1 and CDR2 from the germline V gene are SQVTM and ANQGSEA. CDR3 DNA sequence: TGCAGCGTCGCACAGGGGGCCCGGCAAGCTAACTATGGCTACACCTTC. Encoded protein: CSVAQGARQANYGYTF.

The chain recombines TRBV7-9 with TRBJ2-7; D unclear. With 5 bases removed from V and 0 bases from J, the gap between germline ends came to 8 bases. Germline CDR1 and CDR2: SEHNR and FQNEAQ (reference sequence). This CDR3 is 13 amino acids long. As DNA, the CDR3 is TGTGCCAGCAGCCCGGAGAGCTCCTACGAGCAGTACTTC. This sequence encodes CASSPESSYEQYF.

The chain recombines TRBV29-1 with TRBJ2-5; 8 bases agree with TRBD2. The CDR3 length is 11 residues. Unmatched junction bases numbered 3, after V lost 7 bases and J lost 5 bases. Germline assignment: CDR1 SQVTM and CDR2 ANQGSEA. The CDR3 DNA follows: TGCAGCGCGGGGGGGCTTGAGACCCAGTACTTC. Translating it yields CSAGGLETQYF.

The chain couples TRBV6-6 to TRBJ1-5; TRBD1 might be the D (6 bases). Per germline, CDR1 MNHNY and CDR2 SVGAGI (reference sequence). The CDR3 sequence is 13 residues long. V dropped 6 bases and J dropped 4 bases, with 10 bases sitting between them. The CDR3 sequence: CASRQGTNQPQHF. The CDR3 DNA follows: TGTGCCAGCAGACAGGGTACAAATCAGCCCCAGCATTTT.

This clonotype has only a few counts. The chain has TRBV15 and TRBJ2-4, with D tentatively TRBD1 (5 bases). Deletions cut 0 bases from V and 0 bases from J, with 18 bases between. Germline CDR1 reads LNHNV; CDR2 reads YYDKDF (reference sequence). The CDR3 has 19 amino acids. This CDR3 is CATSREIGRGTIAKNIQYF. CDR3 nucleotide sequence: TGTGCCACCAGCAGAGAGATTGGAAGGGGTACCATAGCCAAAAACATTCAGTACTTC.

This sequence joins TRBV5-1 and TRBJ1-1; 7 bases are shared with TRBD1. Germline V gene sequence: CDR1 SGHRS, CDR2 YFSETQ. J was trimmed by 4 bases and V by 4 bases; bases with no gene match: 10. CDR3 length: 15 residues. The CDR3 spells CASSPRQGGATEAFF. The CDR3 coding sequence is TGCGCCAGCAGCCCTCGACAGGGAGGGGCCACTGAAGCTTTCTTT.

This clonotype has a handful of counts. The rearrangement links TRBV7-6 to TRBJ2-7; 8 bases line up with TRBD1. CDR3 length: 14 residues. Germline trimming cut 3 bases from V and 6 bases from J; bases unmatched to any gene: 7. Germline-derived CDR1 and CDR2 are SGHVS and FNYEAQ. For the CDR3, the DNA is TGTGCCAGCAGCTTTGGGACAGGTGTTCTCGAGCAGTACTTC. It encodes CASSFGTGVLEQYF.

This clonotype was detected ten times or more. The chain couples TRBV7-9 to TRBJ2-5; 11 bases map to TRBD2. The CDR3 has 15 amino acids. The germline V gene has CDR1 SEHNR and CDR2 FQNEAQ (reference sequence). Trimming took 5 bases from V and 2 from J; bases not matched to a gene: 4. The CDR3 DNA is TGTGCCAGCAGCCTCGGGACTAGCGGACAAGAGACCCAGTACTTC. Translated: CASSLGTSGQETQYF.

This clonotype was counted only a few times. The chain is built from TRBV7-9 and TRBJ2-1; D is unclear. The CDR3 extends over 16 amino acids. V lost 1 base, J lost 5 bases, and 15 bases lay in between. Germline loops: CDR1 SEHNR, CDR2 FQNEAQ (reference sequence). This CDR3 is CASSLVGSPSDNEQFF. The CDR3 DNA follows: TGTGCCAGCAGCTTAGTGGGCTCCCCGTCCGACAATGAGCAGTTCTTC.

V gene TRBV15 combines with J gene TRBJ2-3, with D perhaps matching TRBD1 (5 bases). The CDR3 totals 14 residues. Trimming left V 5 bases short and J 4 bases short, with 13 bases between. Germline loops: CDR1 LNHNV, CDR2 YYDKDF (reference sequence). This CDR3 reads CATSSRGPADTQYF. The CDR3, as DNA: TGTGCCACCAGCTCAAGGGGTCCGGCAGATACGCAGTATTTT.

The table lists this clonotype with a few counts. This chain links TRBV2 with TRBJ2-1, with TRBD2 matching 13 bases. Trimming removed 9 bases from V and 4 bases from J; junction bases left unmatched: 0. The CDR3 has 13 amino acids. CDR1 and CDR2 from the germline V gene are SNHLY and FYNNEI. The CDR3 bases are TGTGCCAGGGGACTAGCGGGGTACAATGAGCAGTTCTTC. It specifies CARGLAGYNEQFF.

This clonotype appeared a few times. V usage is TRBV7-9 and J usage is TRBJ2-1; 8 nucleotides agree with TRBD1. CDR3 size: 15 residues. The V gene's germline CDR1 is SEHNR and CDR2 FQNEAQ (reference sequence). The V gene end was trimmed by 5 bases and the J gene end by 6 bases; junction bases not matched to a gene: 9. CDR3 sequence: CASSTTGAAFNEQFF. The CDR3 DNA sequence: TGTGCCAGCAGCACGACAGGGGCGGCTTTCAATGAGCAGTTCTTC.

The V gene is TRBV9, the J gene TRBJ2-7; 7 bases are a match to TRBD1. The length of the CDR3 is 16 residues. Unmatched junction bases numbered 13, after V lost 4 bases and J lost 3 bases. Germline V gene data show CDR1 as SGDLS and CDR2 as YYNGEE. CDR3 region: CASSHSTGRGGYEQYF. The CDR3 coding sequence is TGTGCCAGCAGCCATTCGACAGGGAGAGGGGGCTACGAGCAGTACTTC.

This clonotype was recorded a few times. The J gene is TRBJ1-1, the V gene TRBV11-2; D is possibly TRBD1 (5 bases). V was shortened by 0 bases and J by 7 bases, with 9 bases between the two germline ends. CDR3 length: 13 amino acids. The germline V gene has CDR1 SGHAT and CDR2 FQNNGV. CDR3 residues: CASSLDGGGEAFF. The CDR3 DNA reads as TGTGCCAGCAGCTTAGATGGTGGGGGTGAAGCTTTCTTT.

This clonotype was seen only a few times. V is TRBV7-9 and J is TRBJ1-1, with D maybe TRBD1 (6 bases). V lost 5 bases, J lost 5 bases, and 18 bases lay in between. This CDR3 has 15 amino acids. From germline, CDR1 is SEHNR and CDR2 FQNEAQ (reference sequence). Written as DNA, the CDR3 is TGTGCCAGCAGCGGGCACAGGGTTGGGGAAACTGAAGCTTTCTTT. It yields the protein CASSGHRVGETEAFF. Together with reference TRBV7-9 and TRBJ1-1, the CDR3 gives the full variable domain: DTGVSQNPRHKITKRGQNVTFRCDPISEHNRLYWYRQTLGQGPEFLTYFQNEAQLEKSRLLSDRFSAERPKGSFSTLEIQRTEQGDSAMYLCASSGHRVGETEAFFGQGTRLTVV.

This chain uses TRBV6-5 with TRBJ1-1; D may be TRBD1 (6 bases). This CDR3 spans 15 amino acids. Trimming took 6 bases from V and 5 from J, leaving 19 bases between them. Germline CDR1 and CDR2: MNHEY and SVGAGI. The CDR3 sequence: CASSLERGMGTEAFF. The DNA for the CDR3 is TGTGCCAGCAGCCTAGAAAGGGGGATGGGTACTGAAGCTTTCTTT.

This clonotype turned up a few times. V gene TRBV9 combines with J gene TRBJ1-1; 8 bases map to TRBD1. This CDR3 is built from 16 residues. The germline V gene has CDR1 SGDLS and CDR2 YYNGEE. V shed 3 bases, J shed 5 bases, and the junction held 12 bases outside the gene matches. CDR3 residues: CASSASSTGERTEAFF. The CDR3, as DNA: TGTGCCAGCAGCGCCTCCTCGACAGGGGAGAGGACTGAAGCTTTCTTT. Together with reference TRBV9 and TRBJ1-1, the CDR3 gives the full variable domain: DSGVTQTPKHLITATGQRVTLRCSPRSGDLSVYWYQQSLDQGLQFLIQYYNGEERAKGNILERFSAQQFPDLHSELNLSSLELGDSALYFCASSASSTGERTEAFFGQGTRLTVV.

This clonotype was observed many times. The chain recombines TRBV6-5 with TRBJ2-5; possibly TRBD1 or TRBD2 for D (5 bases each). The germline V and J ends were trimmed by 5 bases and 5 bases, with 18 bases remaining between them. The CDR3 length is 15 residues. The germline V gene has CDR1 MNHEY and CDR2 SVGAGI. CDR3 protein: CASSTGTLLKETQYF. The CDR3 bases are TGTGCCAGCAGTACTGGGACGTTGCTTAAGGAGACCCAGTACTTC.

This clonotype has more than one count but fewer than ten. This chain connects TRBV5-1 to TRBJ1-1; 7 nucleotides align to TRBD1. V shed 3 bases, J shed 0 bases, and the junction held 5 bases outside the gene matches. Germline lookup yields CDR1 SGHRS and CDR2 YFSETQ. This CDR3 spans 15 amino acids. CDR3 loop: CASSSRQGLNTEAFF. CDR3 bases: TGCGCCAGCAGCTCACGACAGGGATTGAACACTGAAGCTTTCTTT.

This clonotype has a handful of counts. The chain uses TRBV4-2 and TRBJ2-7; TRBD1 or TRBD2 may be the D gene (5 bases each). Trimming pared 2 bases from V and 3 bases from J, leaving 11 bases between. The germline CDR1 and CDR2 sequences are LGHNA and YNFKEQ. The CDR3 loop spans 14 amino acids. The CDR3 is CASSQLGTDYEQYF. The DNA for the CDR3 is TGTGCCAGCAGCCAACTTGGGACCGACTACGAGCAGTACTTC.

The chain couples TRBV29-1 to TRBJ2-1, with 7 bases identical to TRBD1. Germline loops: CDR1 SQVTM, CDR2 ANQGSEA. J was trimmed by 4 bases and V by 4 bases; bases with no gene match: 7. This CDR3 is built from 14 residues. CDR3 nucleotide sequence: TGCAGCGTTGGAGGGGGCGATTTGTACAATGAGCAGTTCTTC. Translation: CSVGGGDLYNEQFF.